This T cell receptor (beta chain) was captured in a study of cytomegalovirus exposure and HLA in healthy donors. General study findings and limits: The classifier, whose performance was assessed in both the original and validation cohorts, reportedly diagnosed cytomegalovirus status with high specificity and sensitivity.

A remark on this clone: The antigen is not known.

TCRdb's copy holds only in-frame clones and misses some; the assay was immunoSEQ multiplex PCR. The sample shows roughly 230,000 clones, 90% of them seen only once. This receptor was taken from a woman in her twenties or thirties in good health and CMV-seronegative. The sequencing sample was made of PBMCs.

CDR3 sequence reads: CASRSGGVLSGANVLTF. The CDR3 DNA is TGCGCCAGCAGATCTGGGGGAGTCCTATCTGGGGCCAACGTCCTGACTTTC. The genes are TRBV5-1 and TRBJ2-6; D is perhaps TRBD1 or TRBD2 (5 bases each). The CDR3 extends over 17 amino acids. V was clipped by 5 bases and J by 1 base, with 16 bases between them. The germline V gene has CDR1 SGHRS and CDR2 YFSETQ.